One T cell receptor beta chain is described in this entry. What it recognizes is unknown. As to treatment: approximately nine-day PBMC culture with coronavirus spike peptide pools or control peptides (ViraFEST assay). The sample comes from a study of vaccination and CD4 T cells after COVID-19. Overall study context: Culture controls were given either a CEFX pool, an HIV-1 Nef pool, or no peptide.

Sequencing of the DNA from cultured CD4+ T cells was carried out with the Oncomine TCR Beta short-read assay. MiXCR, applied by TCRdb to the PCR reads, yields one record per CDR3 protein. The table has 25,000 or so distinct CDR3 sequences, around two fifths seen once. The CDR3 consists of 12 residues. The V end was cut by 0 bases, the J end by 6 bases, with 2 bases between. Germline CDR1 and CDR2: KGHDR and SFDVKD. This clonotype was sampled from a human donor who received a COVID-19 vaccine. Sequencing used CD4+ T cells from blood, cultured in vitro, obtained before SARS-CoV-2 vaccination. This chain connects TRBV24-1 to TRBJ2-1, with D unclear. The CDR3 here is CATSDLRNEQFF. The CDR3 region has the DNA TGTGCCACCAGTGATTTGCGCAATGAGCAGTTCTTC.